This is a list of T cell receptor beta chains from one sample in a study of CD8 T cells in Susac syndrome. TCRdb reprocessed the immunoSEQ multiplex PCR reads with MiXCR, giving one entry per CDR3 protein. The table includes 150,000 to 200,000 distinct CDR3 sequences, roughly 91% detected once. The specimen was CD4+ T cells from PBMCs. The source of these receptors is a human donor with Susac syndrome. CDR3s include the opening cysteine and the closing phenylalanine or tryptophan. The D gene is left open where the match is weak. Only some rows state a clone size, as once, few, many or a class for expanded clones.

D gene	clone size	V gene	J gene	CDR3 protein	CDR3 DNA
NA	once	TRBV18	TRBJ2-7	CASSPPQARDYEQYF	TGTGCCAGCTCACCACCGCAGGCCCGGGACTACGAGCAGTACTTC
NA	NA	TRBV7-6	TRBJ2-7	CASSLSELSEQYF	TGTGCCAGCAGCTTATCGGAGTTGTCCGAGCAGTACTTC
NA	NA	TRBV18	TRBJ2-1	CASSPPDSYNEQFF	TGTGCCAGCTCACCACCTGACTCCTACAATGAGCAGTTCTTC
TRBD1	NA	TRBV5-4	TRBJ1-2	CASSYPGQGMNYGYTF	TGTGCCAGCAGCTATCCGGGACAGGGGATGAACTATGGCTACACCTTC
TRBD1	NA	TRBV12-3/TRBV12-4	TRBJ1-6	CASSPGQGGNSPLHF	TGTGCCAGCAGCCCCGGACAGGGAGGGAATTCACCCCTCCACTTT
NA	NA	TRBV29-1	TRBJ1-1	CSATISDTEAFF	TGCAGCGCGACAATTAGCGACACTGAAGCTTTCTTT
NA	once	TRBV28	TRBJ1-1	CASRRGGTEAFF	TGTGCCAGCAGGAGGGGGGGGACTGAAGCTTTCTTT
NA	NA	TRBV9	TRBJ1-1	CASSVAWATEAFF	TGTGCCAGCAGCGTTGCCTGGGCCACTGAAGCTTTCTTT
NA	NA	TRBV20-1	TRBJ2-3	CSARVQPSDTQYF	TGCAGTGCTAGGGTACAGCCCTCAGATACGCAGTATTTT
NA	NA	TRBV3-1	TRBJ1-1	CASSQDQYKAFF	TGTGCCAGCAGCCAAGATCAGTATAAAGCTTTCTTT
NA	NA	TRBV6-6	TRBJ2-1	CASANFNEQFF	TGTGCCAGCGCGAATTTCAATGAGCAGTTCTTC
TRBD2	NA	TRBV11-2	TRBJ2-7	CASSTLAGANYEQYF	TGTGCCAGCAGCACCCTAGCGGGGGCGAATTACGAGCAGTACTTC
TRBD1	NA	TRBV3-1	TRBJ1-1	CASSKQGRDFF	TGTGCCAGCAGCAAACAGGGGAGGGATTTCTTT
NA	NA	TRBV20-1	TRBJ1-5	CSARDTGDQPQHF	TGCAGTGCTAGAGATACGGGAGATCAGCCCCAGCATTTT
NA	NA	TRBV12-3/TRBV12-4	TRBJ2-3	CASSLGTQITDTQYF	TGTGCCAGCAGCCTCGGGACTCAGATCACAGATACGCAGTATTTT
NA	NA	TRBV6-5	TRBJ2-3	CASRRGPSTDTQYF	TGTGCCAGCAGAAGGGGACCAAGCACAGATACGCAGTATTTT
TRBD1	NA	TRBV30	TRBJ1-4	CAWSLITGANEKLFF	TGTGCCTGGAGCCTAATCACAGGGGCGAATGAAAAACTGTTTTTT
TRBD2	NA	TRBV2	TRBJ2-1	CASSAGLAGVGEQFF	TGTGCCAGCAGCGCGGGACTAGCGGGAGTCGGAGAGCAGTTCTTC
TRBD1	NA	TRBV28	TRBJ2-1	CASSRFTGGNEQFF	TGTGCCAGCAGTCGGTTCACAGGGGGCAATGAGCAGTTCTTC
NA	NA	TRBV18	TRBJ2-1	CASSPPGGTVYNEQFF	TGTGCCAGCTCACCACCTGGAGGGACAGTCTACAATGAGCAGTTCTTC
NA	NA	TRBV18	TRBJ1-1	CASSPLMGATNTEAFF	TGTGCCAGCTCACCCTTAATGGGGGCCACGAACACTGAAGCTTTCTTT
TRBD2	NA	TRBV5-6	TRBJ2-7	CASSPPGRAYEQYF	TGTGCCAGCAGCCCGCCCGGGAGGGCCTACGAGCAGTACTTC
NA	NA	TRBV6-5	TRBJ1-5	CASSYAVDNLKFNQPQHF	TGTGCCAGCAGTTACGCCGTGGACAACCTGAAATTCAATCAGCCCCAGCATTTT
NA	NA	TRBV3-1	TRBJ2-7	CASSQAPTGSYEQYF	TGTGCCAGCAGCCAAGCCCCGACAGGTTCGTACGAGCAGTACTTC
TRBD1	NA	TRBV2	TRBJ1-5	CASSRDREGQPQHF	TGTGCCAGCAGCCGGGACAGGGAGGGTCAGCCCCAGCATTTT
NA	NA	TRBV4-1	TRBJ1-1	CASSQGFMNTEAFF	TGCGCCAGCAGCCAAGGTTTCATGAACACTGAAGCTTTCTTT
NA	NA	TRBV6-2/TRBV6-3	TRBJ1-5	CASSYNVGGGNQPQHF	TGTGCCAGCAGTTATAATGTGGGGGGTGGCAATCAGCCCCAGCATTTT
NA	NA	TRBV5-4	TRBJ1-1	CASSLEQMNTEAFF	TGTGCCAGCAGCTTGGAGCAGATGAACACTGAAGCTTTCTTT
TRBD1	NA	TRBV7-3	TRBJ2-3	CASSAGTGWSSTDTQYF	TGTGCCAGCAGCGCCGGGACAGGGTGGTCGAGTACAGATACGCAGTATTTT
NA	NA	TRBV4-1	TRBJ2-5	CASSHASQETQYF	TGCGCCAGCAGCCATGCGAGTCAAGAGACCCAGTACTTC
TRBD2	once	TRBV5-1	TRBJ2-2	CASSLSTGGNTGELFF	TGCGCCAGCAGCTTGTCTACGGGAGGGAACACCGGGGAGCTGTTTTTT
NA	NA	TRBV5-4	TRBJ2-1	CASSFAGSDEQFF	TGTGCCAGCAGCTTCGCCGGGTCGGATGAGCAGTTCTTC
TRBD1	NA	TRBV29-1	TRBJ2-7	CSVVRTGNEQYF	TGCAGCGTGGTTAGGACAGGGAACGAGCAGTACTTC
TRBD2	NA	TRBV19	TRBJ2-1	CASSQLAGGGINEQFF	TGTGCCAGTAGTCAATTAGCGGGAGGGGGGATTAATGAGCAGTTCTTC
TRBD1	NA	TRBV6-5	TRBJ2-3	CASSSGQGFADTQYF	TGTGCCAGCAGTTCCGGACAGGGGTTCGCAGATACGCAGTATTTT
TRBD2	NA	TRBV12-3/TRBV12-4	TRBJ2-1	CASRKGLAGDNEQFF	TGTGCCAGCAGGAAGGGACTAGCTGGGGACAATGAGCAGTTCTTC
NA	NA	TRBV21-1	TRBJ1-1	CASSKRKGLNTEAFF	TGTGCCAGCAGCAAACGAAAAGGATTGAACACTGAAGCTTTCTTT